The 10 T cell receptor beta chains below all came from one sample that was sequenced in a study of neoadjuvant anti-PD-1 for oral cavity cancer. The data were produced by immunoSEQ multiplex PCR, yet TCRdb's version contains in-frame clones alone and is incomplete. The repertoire has roughly 16,000 clones, about 70% of them found once; the top ten carry 2.8%. This material consisted of PBMCs, taken before nivolumab (anti-PD-1) treatment. The receptors derive from a person between 40 and 85 years old with oral cavity squamous cell carcinoma.

This chain links TRBV5-6 with TRBJ1-5; D remains ambiguous. This CDR3 has 16 amino acids. CDR1 SGHDT and CDR2 YYEEEE come from the germline V gene. V lost 3 bases to trimming and J lost 2 bases, with 15 bases between them. The CDR3: CASSSQSWQGNQPQHF. The CDR3 DNA is TGTGCCAGCAGCTCCCAGTCCTGGCAGGGCAATCAGCCCCAGCATTTT.

The CDR3: CASCSLGLQETQYF. The DNA of the CDR3 is TGTGCCAGCTGCTCTCTCGGGCTGCAAGAGACCCAGTACTTC. The gene calls are TRBV11-2 and TRBJ2-5; D gene uncertain. From germline, CDR1 is SGHAT and CDR2 FQNNGV. Trimming took off 8 bases at V and 2 bases at J, with 15 bases between the two ends. CDR3 length: 14 amino acids.

This clone was observed once. V gene TRBV4-2 combines with J gene TRBJ2-1; 7 nucleotides match TRBD2. The CDR3 contains 15 residues. Germline CDR1 reads LGHNA; CDR2 reads YNFKEQ. V was clipped by 1 base and J by 8 bases; unmatched bases: 8. DNA of the CDR3: TGTGCCAGCAGCCAAGGGGGGAGGGCCGTAGATGAGCAGTTCTTC. It encodes CASSQGGRAVDEQFF.

The V call is TRBV21-1, the J call TRBJ1-2. TRBV21-1 is a recognized pseudogene. The CDR3 spans 14 residues. CDR3 in DNA: TGTGCCAGCAGCAATTCTAGGCCACGCACTGGCTACACCTTC. Encoded protein: CASSNSRPRTGYTF.

The chain couples TRBV2 to TRBJ2-5; 9 bases match TRBD1. CDR1 SNHLY and CDR2 FYNNEI come from the germline V gene. The V gene end was trimmed by 5 bases and the J gene end by 4 bases; junction bases not matched to a gene: 8. CDR3 length: 15 residues. As DNA, the CDR3 is TGTGCCAGCAGTTCCCTTACAGGGGGCGCAGAGACCCAGTACTTC. This encodes CASSSLTGGAETQYF.

This chain connects TRBV5-8 to TRBJ2-7; 8 nucleotides agree with TRBD1. Trimming took 4 bases from V and 2 from J; bases not matched to a gene: 5. CDR3 size: 14 residues. The germline CDR1 and CDR2 sequences are SGHTS and YDEGEE. The CDR3 here is CASSRGQATYEQYF. DNA of the CDR3: TGTGCCAGCAGCCGGGGACAGGCAACCTACGAGCAGTACTTC.

This clone was observed once. This rearrangement joins TRBV19 to TRBJ2-7, with TRBD1 matching over 9 bases. CDR1 and CDR2 (germline): LNHDA, SQIVND (reference sequence). V was clipped by 5 bases and J by 7 bases; unmatched bases: 12. The CDR3 contains 15 residues. This chain's CDR3 is CASSPQGAKGEEQYF. The CDR3 bases are TGTGCCAGTAGTCCACAGGGGGCAAAAGGTGAGGAGCAGTACTTC.

This chain connects TRBV6-5 to TRBJ2-1; 11 bases agree with TRBD2. There are 15 residues in the CDR3. Trimming removed 5 bases from V and 7 bases from J; junction bases left unmatched: 7. Per the germline V gene, CDR1 is MNHEY and CDR2 is SVGAGI. The CDR3, as DNA: TGTGCCAGCAGTGTACTAGCGGGAGTGAAAAATGAGCAGTTCTTC. Translated: CASSVLAGVKNEQFF.

This chain joins TRBV5-8 and TRBJ2-7, with TRBD1 matching 7 bases. The CDR3 totals 13 residues. V gave up 4 bases and J gave up 1 base; unmatched junction bases: 2. The V gene's germline CDR1 is SGHTS and CDR2 YDEGEE. CDR3 sequence (DNA): TGTGCCAGCAGCGTGACAGGGTCCTACGAGCAGTACTTC. It is translated as CASSVTGSYEQYF.

This chain uses TRBV13 with TRBJ2-2; 14 nucleotides align to TRBD2. The CDR3 spans 16 residues. The V segment lost 5 bases and the J segment 6 bases; nucleotides outside the gene matches: 5. Germline V lookup: CDR1 PRHDT, CDR2 FYEKMQ (reference sequence). CDR3 loop: CASSPGLAGAAGELFF. For the CDR3, the DNA is TGTGCCAGCAGCCCGGGACTAGCGGGAGCTGCCGGGGAGCTGTTTTTT.